This TCR beta chain comes out of a study of beta chain features in type 1 diabetes. Isolated RNA was reverse transcribed in full, so expressed TCRB transcripts were sequenced. Profiling relied on immunoSEQ multiplex PCR, and the TCRdb table lists in-frame clones only, not all of them. The repertoire holds about 700,000 clones, with 13% as singletons. CD45RO/CCR7/CD25/CD127/CD95/CD27 separated CD4+ naive, central memory, regulatory and stem cell-like memory cells by sorting. For this clone: Its target is unknown.

Germline V lookup: CDR1 SGHTA, CDR2 FQGNSA. V was shortened by 5 bases and J by 8 bases, with 16 bases between the two germline ends. The length of the CDR3 is 15 residues. Notes on the study in general: The study found moderately but significantly shorter TCRB CDR3s in all four CD4+ subsets of Type 1 diabetes patients.

This receptor was taken from a man younger than 30 with type 1 diabetes. The chain joins TRBV7-2 to TRBJ2-6; a weak D match, TRBD1 (6 bases). The specimen was naive CD4+ T cells from blood. This CDR3 reads CASSLTRQVPNVLTF. The CDR3 coding sequence is TGTGCCAGCAGCCTAACTCGACAGGTGCCCAACGTCCTGACTTTC.